The 14 T cell receptor beta chains given below trace back to one sample, sequenced in a study of regulatory T cells in long-lasting Graves disease. The time point: newly diagnosed GD, antithyroid drugs for less than 3 months. From RNA extracted from PBMCs, the TCR library was made. In building TCR beta libraries, iRepertoire HTBI primers were used together with Arm-PCR of CDR3 regions. TCRdb passed the multiplex PCR reads through MiXCR, listing each CDR3 protein once. This table has 370,000 or so distinct CDR3 sequences, about a sixth appearing once. These data also featured in a second study, about T cells in Graves' hyperthyroidism and ophthalmopathy.

The specimen comprised peripheral blood mononuclear cells (PBMCs), sampled at new diagnosis, from a patient treated with antithyroid drugs. These receptors came from a woman aged 18 to 35 with Graves disease.

Only a few counts were recorded for this clonotype. The CDR3 sequence: CASSLVFDSDYEQYF. For the CDR3, the DNA is TGTGCCAGCAGCTTGGTTTTTGACAGTGACTACGAGCAGTACTTC. The chain couples TRBV5-5 to TRBJ2-7; maybe TRBD1 (5 bases). Germline CDR1 SGHKS, CDR2 YYEKEE (reference sequence). This CDR3 contains 15 residues. V was shortened by 0 bases and J by 3 bases, with 13 bases between the two germline ends.

This clonotype has ten or more counts. The chain has TRBV12-3 or TRBV12-4 and TRBJ2-7, with TRBD1 matching 9 bases. Trimming cost V 5 bases and J 3 bases; bases outside gene matches: 5. The CDR3 covers 14 residues. CDR3 residues: CASSQDRGIYEQYF. CDR3 bases: TGTGCCAGCAGTCAGGACAGGGGAATCTACGAGCAGTACTTC.

This clonotype was seen repeatedly, ten times or more. The CDR3: CASSQDGGYGNTIYF. CDR3 bases: TGTGCCAGCAGCCAAGATGGGGGCTACGGAAACACCATATATTTT. J is TRBJ1-3 and V is TRBV3-1; perhaps TRBD1 as D (6 bases). The germline V gene has CDR1 LGHDT and CDR2 YNNKEL (reference sequence). V lost 0 bases and J 4 bases, leaving 10 bases between the germline ends. The CDR3 is 15 amino acids. The full variable domain, rest sourced from reference TRBV3-1 and TRBJ1-3, is DTAVSQTPKYLVTQMGNDKSIKCEQNLGHDTMYWYKQDSKKFLKIMFSYNNKELIINETVPNRFSPKSPDKAHLNLHINSLELGDSAVYFCASSQDGGYGNTIYFGEGSWLTVV.

Many counts were recorded for this clonotype. This chain connects TRBV11-2 to TRBJ2-1, with 8 bases that match TRBD2. The CDR3 sequence is 16 residues long. J lost 3 bases, V lost 5 bases, and 9 bases had no gene match. CDR1 and CDR2 from the germline V gene are SGHAT and FQNNGV. The DNA of the CDR3 is TGTGCCAGCAGCGTTAACAGCGGGAGCGACTACAATGAGCAGTTCTTC. Protein: CASSVNSGSDYNEQFF.

This clonotype was observed many times. V is TRBV6-5 and J is TRBJ2-7, with 10 bases that match TRBD2. Per the germline V gene, CDR1 is MNHEY and CDR2 is SVGAGI. Trimming at V came to 2 bases and at J to 4 bases, leaving 11 bases not matched to a gene. The CDR3 has 17 residues. Written as DNA, the CDR3 is TGTGCCAGCAGTTACCGGATTTCAACTAGCGGGACTTACGAGCAGTACTTC. Encoded protein: CASSYRISTSGTYEQYF.

This clonotype came up many times. The genes are TRBV6-2 or TRBV6-3 and TRBJ2-5; possible D gene TRBD2, 6 bases. The CDR3 spans 15 residues. V lost 0 bases and J 1 base, leaving 9 bases between the germline ends. The germline gives CDR1 MNHEY, CDR2 SVGEGT. The DNA for the CDR3 is TGTGCCAGCAGTTACTCCAGGACTACCCAAGAGACCCAGTACTTC. Residues: CASSYSRTTQETQYF.

In regard to this clonotype: A much larger clone lies one base from this, so it may be a read error. The rearrangement links TRBV15 to TRBJ2-7, with D unclear. Germline CDR1 and CDR2: LNHNV and YYDKDF (reference sequence). The CDR3 is 14 residues long. The CDR3 nucleotides read TGTGCCGCCAGCAAGACAAGGGATAACGACGAGCAGTACTTC. Translated: CAASKTRDNDEQYF.

This clonotype was seen only a few times. One end of the junction does not line up with germline, which may come from a read error. V and J are TRBV29-1 and TRBJ1-2; TRBD1 agrees at 7 bases. The V gene's germline CDR1 is SQVTM and CDR2 ANQGSEA. The CDR3 is 15 amino acids. DNA of the CDR3: TGCAGCGTTAAAGATGAAGGACAGGTATATGATGGCTACACCTTC. It codes for CSVKDEGQVYDGYTF.

This clonotype was counted at least ten times. V is TRBV27 and J is TRBJ2-7; TRBD2 matches at 10 bases. The V segment lost 4 bases and the J segment 4 bases; nucleotides outside the gene matches: 4. CDR1 and CDR2 from the germline V gene are MNHEY and SMNVEV (reference sequence). This CDR3 region has 14 residues. CDR3 coding DNA: TGTGCCAGCAGTTCAGCGGGGGGGCGATACGAGCAGTACTTC. This translates into CASSSAGGRYEQYF.

The chain uses TRBV4-1 and TRBJ2-2, with 8 bases that match TRBD2. Germline loops: CDR1 MGHRA, CDR2 YSYEKL. The V gene end was trimmed by 0 bases and the J gene end by 0 bases; junction bases not matched to a gene: 3. The CDR3 totals 17 residues. The CDR3 DNA sequence: TGCGCCAGCAGCCAAGATCCCGGGGGGGCGAACACCGGGGAGCTGTTTTTT. Encoded protein: CASSQDPGGANTGELFF.

This clonotype was picked up a small number of times. V is TRBV6-1 and J is TRBJ1-4; 7 nucleotides align to TRBD1. After removal of 8 bases from V and 5 bases from J, the junction contained 8 bases not matched to a gene. This CDR3 is 14 amino acids long. The germline V gene encodes CDR1 MNHNS and CDR2 SASEGT. CDR3 protein: CASGGAGQNEKLFF. CDR3 DNA: TGTGCCAGCGGTGGAGCGGGACAGAATGAAAAACTGTTTTTT.

This chain links TRBV4-2 with TRBJ1-1; 7 bases map to TRBD1. The CDR3 is 15 residues long. The germline CDR1 and CDR2 sequences are LGHNA and YNFKEQ. V lost 1 base to trimming and J lost 8 bases; unmatched junction nucleotides: 10. The CDR3 sequence: CASSQAQGQLSEAFF. CDR3 DNA sequence: TGTGCCAGCAGCCAAGCACAGGGGCAGCTTTCCGAAGCTTTCTTT.

The rearrangement links TRBV9 to TRBJ2-1, with 9 bases matching TRBD1. CDR3 size: 16 residues. With 5 bases clipped from V and 5 bases from J, the junction kept 11 bases outside the gene matches. The germline CDR1 and CDR2 sequences are SGDLS and YYNGEE. CDR3 residues: CASRSTAGQGNNEQFF. The CDR3, as DNA: TGTGCCAGCAGGTCGACCGCGGGACAGGGAAACAATGAGCAGTTCTTC.

This clonotype was seen ten or more times. The chain recombines TRBV7-9 with TRBJ1-1, with no clear D. Germline V gene data show CDR1 as SEHNR and CDR2 as FQNEAQ (reference sequence). V shed 6 bases and J shed 7 bases, with 15 bases lying between them. There are 13 residues in the CDR3. The CDR3 protein is CASSLDPNREAFF. Here the CDR3 DNA reads TGTGCCAGCAGTCTCGATCCGAACCGTGAAGCTTTCTTT.